This T cell receptor beta chain came from a study of Ad26.COV2.S vaccination and SARS-CoV-2 variants (dated by TCRdb to about 2021). For the study in its entirety: Vaccine-arm donors were drawn from COV1001, a multicentre, randomized, double-blind, placebo-controlled phase I-IIa trial of Ad26.COV2.S in healthy adults. Dosing of Ad26.COV2.S was intramuscular, at either 5x10^10 or 1x10^11 viral particles, delivered as one shot or as two shots spaced 56 days apart. TCRbeta repertoire sequencing served as the tool for gauging how specific and how broad the SARS-CoV-2-reactive T cell receptors were following Ad26.COV2.S vaccination. The TCR-sequenced set comprised approximately 32 samples: around 20 Ad26.COV2.S vaccine recipients, 5 placebo recipients and 8 SARS-CoV-2 convalescent individuals. Trial participants were randomized into five groups of five, in which low-dose or high-dose Ad26.COV2.S was given once or twice, or placebo was given on both occasions. Investigators did not know the trial group allocation while performing experiments and assessing outcomes. General findings and caveats noted by the study authors: Higher spike-specific TCR breadth was observed in Ad26.COV2.S recipients than in placebo recipients (P = 0.0014). According to the authors, total T cell responses may have been underestimated by the TCR breadth and depth analyses. The study was not powered to compare responses between vaccine doses or regimens. Vaccine and placebo recipients had comparable non-spike TCR breadth, which fits with the vaccine containing only spike. After vaccination, spike-specific CD8+ and CD4+ T cell responses were reported to show substantial breadth.

The treatment or condition tag for this specimen amounts to: approximately 18 received Ad26.COV2.S at low or high dose, single or two shots; several received placebo; per-sample allocation not given. Repertoires of vaccine and placebo recipients were sequenced from samples taken on day 63 after the first injection. Cohort 1b enrolled about two dozen adults aged 18-55 years at a single site in Boston, USA, between 29 July and 7 August 2020. As a vaccine, Ad26.COV2.S was a replication-incompetent adenovirus type 26 vector that expressed a prefusion-stabilized SARS-CoV-2 spike protein derived from the original Wuhan strain. Taken from cysteine to phenylalanine, the CDR3 has 16 residues. Just the 48-base CDR3 DNA is kept, in frame starting at base 1. With regard to this clone: It has no known antigen specificity. Base qualities are not recorded, but no much larger clone differs from it by a single base.

The immunoSEQ Assay was used to sequence TCRbeta CDR3 regions. After extraction, genomic DNA underwent amplification by bias-controlled multiplex PCR, followed by high-throughput sequencing. As for the authors' bioinformatics: To quantify the absolute abundance of every unique TCRbeta CDR3 region, sequences were collapsed and filtered. T cell fraction was estimated by normalizing TCRbeta template counts to usable DNA, with usable DNA measured through amplification of reference genes found in all nucleated cells. Repertoire TCRs were annotated as SARS-CoV-2-specific when V gene, CDR3 amino acid sequence and J gene were exactly matched to a known reactive TCR set. MIRA supplied the reference SARS-CoV-2 TCR set, which was filtered for enrichment in COVID-19-positive ImmuneCODE repertoires so that public or cross-reactive TCRs were removed. Drawing on the MIRA antigens, annotated TCRs were analysed further at the level of specific ORF or position within ORF. Breadth was defined as the number of annotated unique rearrangements divided by the total number of unique productive rearrangements, and depth was defined as the summed frequency of the annotated unique rearrangements. Two-sided Wilcoxon rank-sum tests were used to compare TCR breadth between groups. Imported from immuneACCESS, the table was reduced by TCRdb to in-frame sequences with V and J called. These copies leave out some clones; in studies compared against another copy, an unresolved V gene accounts for under half, and the cause of the remainder is not known. V, J and clone size are those of that table, while D and trimming were read from the DNA. This sample lists 500,000 or so clones; around 90% were detected once. Over 10% of the sample goes to the ten largest clones.

The receptor was derived from a person between 18 and 65 years old who received the Ad26.COV2.S COVID-19 vaccine or a placebo. The chain joins TRBV21-1 to TRBJ2-4; the table's D call TRBD1 went unverified against the DNA. TRBV21-1 is described as a pseudogene. Sequencing used peripheral blood, obtained in a trial of Ad26.COV2.S vaccine versus placebo. The nucleotides read TGTGCCAGCAGCAAAGAAGGGGGCAGGGCCAAAAACATTCAGTACTTC. It specifies CASSKEGGRAKNIQYF.